The present TCR beta chain was sequenced within a study of PD-1 blockade in classical Hodgkin lymphoma. Method: immunoSEQ multiplex PCR; TCRdb's copy keeps in-frame clones and lacks some. The sample records 19,000 or so clones, around three quarters being singletons. Time point indicated: cycle 4 day 1 (C4D1), after around six weeks of nivolumab. Each patient experienced a relapse that followed autologous stem cell transplantation, and brentuximab vedotin exposure varied. Germline trimming cut 4 bases from V and 3 bases from J; bases unmatched to any gene: 5. Germline CDR1 and CDR2: ENHRY and SYGVKD. CDR3 length: 15 residues. This clone is termed medium-sized. Its antigen is not identified. Study-wide points: Patients with a complete response exhibited baseline diversity comparable to newly diagnosed patients.

The chain joins TRBV10-3 to TRBJ2-2; 7 bases map to TRBD1. This sample comprised peripheral blood mononuclear cells (PBMCs), obtained before the fourth cycle of nivolumab. The receptor was derived from a human donor with classical Hodgkin lymphoma. In DNA form, the CDR3 reads TGTGCCATCAGTGCCGAAGGGACAGACACCGGGGAGCTGTTTTTT. Translation gives CAISAEGTDTGELFF.